What follows are 10 T cell receptor beta chains derived from one specimen sequenced in a study of CD8 T cells in ankylosing spondylitis. TCRdb itself ran the 5' RACE reads through MiXCR, one entry per CDR3 protein. The table lists about 130,000 distinct CDR3 sequences, approximately 7.3% of them singletons. The source material was blood, either unsorted or a sorted T cell fraction (not recorded which). Source of these receptors: a female donor with ankylosing spondylitis or in good health (not recorded which).

This clonotype was picked up many times. This chain links TRBV7-2 with TRBJ1-1, with no clear D. V was pared by 3 bases and J by 6 bases, with 11 bases between. This CDR3 spans 13 amino acids. CDR1 is SGHTA and CDR2 is FQGNSA in the germline V gene. CDR3 sequence reads: CASSLRWEAEAFF. The CDR3 DNA is TGTGCCAGCAGCTTGCGGTGGGAGGCTGAAGCTTTCTTT.

In its sample, this clonotype was seen many times. V gene TRBV27 combines with J gene TRBJ1-5, with 9 bases lining up with TRBD1. The CDR3 contains 15 residues. The germline CDR1 and CDR2 sequences are MNHEY and SMNVEV (reference sequence). J lost 8 bases, V lost 2 bases, and 7 bases had no gene match. In nucleotides, the CDR3 is TGTGCCAGCAGTTTAACCACAGGGGGCACGAAGCCCCAGCATTTT. This gives the protein CASSLTTGGTKPQHF.

On this clonotype itself: A much larger clone lies a single base off, so this may be a read error. The J gene is TRBJ2-7, the V gene TRBV6-2 or TRBV6-3; 7 bases line up with TRBD1. The CDR3 loop spans 13 amino acids. Germline V gene lookup returns CDR1 MNHEY and CDR2 SVGEGT. The CDR3 here is CTSDQGDNYEQYF. CDR3 bases: TGTACCAGCGACCAGGGGGACAACTACGAGCAGTACTTC.

This clonotype was seen many times. V gene TRBV5-1 combines with J gene TRBJ2-3, with D perhaps TRBD2 (6 bases). The CDR3 has 16 residues. CDR1 and CDR2 from the germline V gene are SGHRS and YFSETQ. V was shortened by 4 bases and J by 0 bases, with 15 bases between the two germline ends. The CDR3 nucleotides read TGCGCCAGCAGCCCCGGAGGGACTTCTAGCACAGATACGCAGTATTTT. It encodes CASSPGGTSSTDTQYF.

This clonotype was seen ten or more times. CDR3 sequence reads: CASSEHANYGYTF. CDR3 nucleotide sequence: TGTGCCAGCAGTGAACACGCTAACTATGGCTACACCTTC. The chain employs TRBV2 and TRBJ1-2; D unclear. Germline CDR1 and CDR2: SNHLY and FYNNEI. The CDR3 contains 13 residues. Between the trimmed V and J ends, which lost 2 bases and 0 bases, there was a span of 4 bases.

This clonotype has at least ten counts. The chain combines TRBV7-2 with TRBJ2-1; D not certain. Germline CDR1 and CDR2: SGHTA and FQGNSA. V was clipped by 0 bases and J by 6 bases, with 6 bases between them. CDR3 size: 13 residues. DNA for the CDR3: TGTGCCAGCAGCTTAGCTTCAACCAATGAGCAGTTCTTC. This codes for CASSLASTNEQFF.

As regards this clonotype: A much larger clone sits a single nucleotide away, making a read error possible. The chain employs TRBV5-1 and TRBJ1-2; 7 bases match TRBD1. The CDR3 has 15 residues. Germline trimming cut 3 bases from V and 12 bases from J; bases unmatched to any gene: 17. Per the germline V gene, CDR1 is SGHRS and CDR2 is YFSETQ. CDR3 sequence: CASSYDPGPGGGHTF. In nucleotides, the CDR3 is TGCGCCAGCAGCTACGACCCGGGACCAGGAGGGGGCCACACCTTC.

This clonotype was counted at least ten times. V is TRBV20-1 and J is TRBJ1-1, with a weak D call TRBD1 (6 bases). V lost 0 bases and J 5 bases, leaving 13 bases between the germline ends. The CDR3 consists of 14 residues. Germline V lookup: CDR1 DFQATT, CDR2 SNEGSKA (reference sequence). The CDR3 region is CSARDQGWGTEAFF. In DNA, the CDR3 is TGCAGTGCTAGAGATCAGGGGTGGGGGACTGAAGCTTTCTTT.

In its sample, this clonotype was seen many times. The chain combines TRBV29-1 with TRBJ2-5, with 8 nucleotides matching TRBD1. Germline CDR1 and CDR2: SQVTM and ANQGSEA. This CDR3 contains 14 residues. V lost 3 bases to trimming and J lost 7 bases; unmatched junction nucleotides: 10. This CDR3 is CSVDSGGASGTQYF. The DNA of the CDR3 is TGCAGCGTTGATTCAGGGGGCGCCTCGGGGACCCAGTACTTC.

This clonotype was counted at least ten times. This chain connects TRBV5-1 to TRBJ1-2; 7 bases fit TRBD1. The germline CDR1 and CDR2 sequences are SGHRS and YFSETQ. V shed 5 bases and J 7 bases; nucleotides not matched to a gene: 11. CDR3 length equals 14 residues. CDR3 DNA sequence: TGCGCCAGCAGACCGACAGGGACTTCCTCTGGCTACACCTTC. It translates to CASRPTGTSSGYTF. The variable domain in full, with the rest retrieved from reference TRBV5-1 and TRBJ1-2, is KAGVTQTPRYLIKTRGQQVTLSCSPISGHRSVSWYQQTPGQGLQFLFEYFSETQRNKGNFPGRFSGRQFSNSRSEMNVSTLELGDSALYLCASRPTGTSSGYTFGSGTRLTVV.